These 8 T cell receptor beta chains came from one sample sequenced in a study of regulatory T cells in long-lasting Graves disease. The authors built TCR beta libraries using iRepertoire HTBI primers and Arm-PCR of CDR3 regions. MiXCR was run by TCRdb on the multiplex PCR reads, yielding one entry per CDR3 protein. The sample carries 450,000 to 600,000 distinct CDR3 sequences, around 15% recorded once. Time point specified: newly diagnosed GD, antithyroid drugs for less than 3 months. PBMC-extracted RNA yielded the TCR library. These data were likewise used in another study, on T cells in Graves' hyperthyroidism and ophthalmopathy.

The sample here was peripheral blood mononuclear cells (PBMCs), taken at new diagnosis, from a patient treated with antithyroid drugs. The receptors shown here come from a man aged 40-49 years with Graves disease.

CDR3 in DNA: TGTGCCAGCAGCCGGGACAGGACCGGGGAGCTGTTTTTT. Protein sequence: CASSRDRTGELFF. The chain uses TRBV7-3 and TRBJ2-2, with 8 bases fitting TRBD1. The J segment lost 5 bases and the V segment lost 5 bases, leaving 1 base of the junction unmatched. Per the germline V gene, CDR1 is SGHTA and CDR2 is FQGTGA. The CDR3 runs to 13 residues.

This clonotype was seen ten or more times. The rearrangement joins TRBV12-3 or TRBV12-4 to TRBJ2-7, with a tentative D call TRBD2 (7 bases). Trimming took off 10 bases at V and 0 bases at J, with 13 bases between the two ends. The CDR3 length is 13 residues. CDR3 bases: TGTGCCACGCGGGGGCCTGCCTCCTACGAGCAGTACTTC. Amino acid sequence: CATRGPASYEQYF.

The sample holds many counts of this clonotype. The chain couples TRBV20-1 to TRBJ2-7, with D uncertain. CDR1 and CDR2 (germline): DFQATT, SNEGSKA (reference sequence). This CDR3 region has 13 residues. Trimming removed 6 bases at V and 3 bases at J, with 15 bases between. CDR3 region: CSAEDESFYEQYF. DNA for the CDR3: TGCAGTGCCGAGGATGAGAGCTTCTACGAGCAGTACTTC.

The chain combines TRBV6-1 with TRBJ2-7; TRBD1 aligns across 11 bases. CDR1 is MNHNS and CDR2 is SASEGT in the germline V gene. V was clipped by 5 bases and J by 3 bases; unmatched bases: 6. This CDR3 comprises 15 residues. This chain's CDR3 is CASSITGTGGYEQYF. CDR3 DNA: TGTGCCAGCAGTATAACCGGGACAGGGGGCTACGAGCAGTACTTC.

This clonotype was seen ten or more times. The V call is TRBV13, the J call TRBJ2-7, with 9 bases aligning to TRBD1. Germline V gene sequence: CDR1 PRHDT, CDR2 FYEKMQ (reference sequence). The CDR3 loop spans 15 amino acids. Unmatched junction bases numbered 8, after V lost 4 bases and J lost 4 bases. The CDR3 nucleotides are TGTGCCAGCAGCTCCTCCCGGACAGGGGTGTACGAGCAGTACTTC. It is translated as CASSSSRTGVYEQYF.

This clonotype was counted ten times or more. The CDR3 DNA sequence: TGTGCCAGCAGCCCTCCCGGGGGAGGGATCGAGACCCAGTACTTC. Its translation: CASSPPGGGIETQYF. V usage is TRBV7-8 and J usage is TRBJ2-5; 7 nucleotides match TRBD2. Per the germline V gene, CDR1 is SGHVS and CDR2 is FQNEAQ. There are 15 residues in the CDR3. The V segment lost 5 bases and the J segment 5 bases; nucleotides outside the gene matches: 11. The full variable domain, rest sourced from reference TRBV7-8 and TRBJ2-5, is GAGVSQSPRYKVAKRGQDVALRCDPISGHVSLFWYQQALGQGPEFLTYFQNEAQLDKSGLPSDRFFAERPEGSVSTLKIQRTQQEDSAVYLCASSPPGGGIETQYFGPGTRLLVL.

This clonotype was detected many times. The chain carries TRBV6-2 or TRBV6-3 and TRBJ2-4; D remains unclear. Germline V gene lookup returns CDR1 MNHEY and CDR2 SVGEGT. Trimming took off 5 bases at V and 8 bases at J, with 16 bases between the two ends. This CDR3 contains 14 residues. CDR3 loop: CASSERDRGDIQYF. The CDR3, as DNA: TGTGCCAGCAGTGAACGTGATAGAGGTGACATTCAGTACTTC.

This clonotype was seen a handful of times. The chain is built from TRBV5-1 and TRBJ2-3; 16 bases match TRBD2. The CDR3 is 17 residues long. The J segment lost 3 bases and the V segment lost 5 bases, leaving 6 bases of the junction unmatched. Germline lookup yields CDR1 SGHRS and CDR2 YFSETQ. CDR3 nucleotide sequence: TGCGCCAGCAGTTGGGGACTAGCGGGAGGGCCGACAGATACGCAGTATTTT. It encodes CASSWGLAGGPTDTQYF.